This TCR beta chain was sequenced for a study of control samples from healthy donors and cancer patients. Unmatched junction bases numbered 8, after V lost 4 bases and J lost 12 bases. The CDR3 runs to 12 residues. The germline V gene has CDR1 LGHDT and CDR2 YNNKEL (reference sequence). Sequencing was performed with immunoSEQ multiplex PCR; in TCRdb, only in-frame clones are kept and a portion is missing. The sample consists of 100,000 to 150,000 clones, about 88% of them appearing once. The sample was blood. The TCR was taken from a man aged 45 to 65 in good health. This chain uses TRBV3-1 (or the pseudogene TRBV3-2) with TRBJ1-1; 7 nucleotides agree with TRBD1. CDR3 sequence: CASSPNDRDPFF. The CDR3 DNA follows: TGTGCCAGCAGCCCAAACGACAGGGATCCTTTCTTT.